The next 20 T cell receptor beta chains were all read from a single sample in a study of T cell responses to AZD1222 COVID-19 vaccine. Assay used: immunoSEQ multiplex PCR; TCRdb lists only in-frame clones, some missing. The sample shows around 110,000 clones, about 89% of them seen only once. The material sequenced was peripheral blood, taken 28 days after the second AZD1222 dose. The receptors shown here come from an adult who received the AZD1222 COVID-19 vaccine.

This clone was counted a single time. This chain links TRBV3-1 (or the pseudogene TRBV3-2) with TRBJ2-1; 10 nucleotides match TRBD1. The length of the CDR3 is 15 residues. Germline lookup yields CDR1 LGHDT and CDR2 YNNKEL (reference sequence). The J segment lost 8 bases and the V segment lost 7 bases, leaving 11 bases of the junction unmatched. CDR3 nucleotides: TGTGCCAGCAAAGTGACAGGGGGCGGCGGGGATGAGCAGTTCTTC. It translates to CASKVTGGGGDEQFF.

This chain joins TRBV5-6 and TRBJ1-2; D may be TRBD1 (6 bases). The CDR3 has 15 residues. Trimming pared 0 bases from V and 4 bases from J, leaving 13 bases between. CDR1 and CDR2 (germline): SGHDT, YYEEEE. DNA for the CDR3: TGTGCCAGCAGCTTGGATGGGGGCGCGGGCTATGGCTACACCTTC. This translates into CASSLDGGAGYGYTF.

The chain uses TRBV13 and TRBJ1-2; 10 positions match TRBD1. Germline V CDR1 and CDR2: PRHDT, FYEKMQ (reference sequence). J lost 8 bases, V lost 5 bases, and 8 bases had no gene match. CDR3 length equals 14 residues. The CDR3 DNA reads TGTGCCAGCAGCAGGCGGACAGGGGGACACGGCTACACCTTC. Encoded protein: CASSRRTGGHGYTF.

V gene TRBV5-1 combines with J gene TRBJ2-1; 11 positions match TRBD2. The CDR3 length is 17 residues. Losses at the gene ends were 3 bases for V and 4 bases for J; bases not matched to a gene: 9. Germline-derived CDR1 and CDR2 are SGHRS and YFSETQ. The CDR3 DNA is TGCGCCAGCAGCTGGGGGACTAGCGGAGCTTTTTACAATGAGCAGTTCTTC. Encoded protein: CASSWGTSGAFYNEQFF.

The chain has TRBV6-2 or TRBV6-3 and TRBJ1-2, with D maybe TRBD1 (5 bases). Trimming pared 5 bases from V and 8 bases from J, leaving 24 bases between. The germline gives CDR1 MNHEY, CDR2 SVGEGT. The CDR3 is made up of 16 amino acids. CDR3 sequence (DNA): TGTGCCAGCAGTCTTCGGGACCCCGGCGGTTTCAGCGGCTACACCTTC. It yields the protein CASSLRDPGGFSGYTF.

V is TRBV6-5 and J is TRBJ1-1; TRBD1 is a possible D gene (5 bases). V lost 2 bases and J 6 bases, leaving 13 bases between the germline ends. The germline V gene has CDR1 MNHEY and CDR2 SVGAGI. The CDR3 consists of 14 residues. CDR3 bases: TGTGCCAGCAGTTACAAGGGGACCTTAGCTGAAGCTTTCTTT. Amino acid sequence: CASSYKGTLAEAFF.

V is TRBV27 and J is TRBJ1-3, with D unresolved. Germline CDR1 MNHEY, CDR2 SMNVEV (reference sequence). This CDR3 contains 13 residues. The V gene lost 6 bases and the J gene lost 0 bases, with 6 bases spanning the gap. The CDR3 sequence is CASRPTSGNTIYF. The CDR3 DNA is TGTGCCAGCAGGCCGACCTCTGGAAACACCATATATTTT.

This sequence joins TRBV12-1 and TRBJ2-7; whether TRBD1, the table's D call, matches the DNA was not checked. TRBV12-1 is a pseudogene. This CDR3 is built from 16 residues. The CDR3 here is CASSVPDRGSSYEQYF. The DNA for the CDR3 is TGTGCCAGCAGCGTTCCGGACAGGGGAAGCTCCTACGAGCAGTACTTC.

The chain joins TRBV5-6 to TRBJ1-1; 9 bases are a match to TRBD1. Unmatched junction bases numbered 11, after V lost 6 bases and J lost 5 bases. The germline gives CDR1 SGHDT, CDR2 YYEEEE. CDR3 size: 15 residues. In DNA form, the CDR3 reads TGTGCCAGCACTCAAACAGGGGGCGTAGGAACTGAAGCTTTCTTT. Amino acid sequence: CASTQTGGVGTEAFF.

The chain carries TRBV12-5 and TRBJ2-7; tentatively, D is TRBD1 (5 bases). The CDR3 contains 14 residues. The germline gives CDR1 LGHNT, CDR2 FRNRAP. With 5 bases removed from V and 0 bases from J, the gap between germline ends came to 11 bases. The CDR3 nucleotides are TGTGCTAGTGGTCTTAAAGGGGACTCCTACGAGCAGTACTTC. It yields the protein CASGLKGDSYEQYF.

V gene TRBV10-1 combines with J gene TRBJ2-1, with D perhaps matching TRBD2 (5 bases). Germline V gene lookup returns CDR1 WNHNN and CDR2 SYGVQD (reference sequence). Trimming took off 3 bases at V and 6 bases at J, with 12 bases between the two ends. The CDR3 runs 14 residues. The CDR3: CASSEGSAGNEQFF. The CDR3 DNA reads TGCGCCAGCAGTGAAGGTAGCGCAGGCAATGAGCAGTTCTTC.

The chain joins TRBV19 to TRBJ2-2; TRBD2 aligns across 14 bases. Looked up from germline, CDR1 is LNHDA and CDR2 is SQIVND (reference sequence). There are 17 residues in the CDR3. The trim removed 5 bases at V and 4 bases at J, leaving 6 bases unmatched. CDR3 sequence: CASSPRGLAGGTGELFF. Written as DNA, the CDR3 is TGTGCCAGTAGTCCTAGAGGACTAGCGGGAGGCACCGGGGAGCTGTTTTTT. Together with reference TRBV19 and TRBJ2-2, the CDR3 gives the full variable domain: DGGITQSPKYLFRKEGQNVTLSCEQNLNHDAMYWYRQDPGQGLRLIYYSQIVNDFQKGDIAEGYSVSREKKESFPLTVTSAQKNPTAFYLCASSPRGLAGGTGELFFGEGSRLTVL.

CDR3 in amino acids: CASSFGTSRAYNEQFF. CDR3 in DNA: TGTGCCAGCAGCTTCGGGACTAGTCGGGCCTACAATGAGCAGTTCTTC. The rearrangement uses TRBV7-2 and TRBJ2-1, with 8 bases that match TRBD2. The CDR3 length is 16 residues. V lost 3 bases and J lost 2; bases outside the gene matches: 6. In germline, CDR1 is SGHTA, CDR2 FQGNSA. Combining the CDR3 with reference TRBV7-2 and TRBJ2-1 gives the whole variable domain GAGVSQSPSNKVTEKGKDVELRCDPISGHTALYWYRQSLGQGLEFLIYFQGNSAPDKSGLPSDRFSAERTGGSVSTLTIQRTQQEDSAVYLCASSFGTSRAYNEQFFGPGTRLTVL.

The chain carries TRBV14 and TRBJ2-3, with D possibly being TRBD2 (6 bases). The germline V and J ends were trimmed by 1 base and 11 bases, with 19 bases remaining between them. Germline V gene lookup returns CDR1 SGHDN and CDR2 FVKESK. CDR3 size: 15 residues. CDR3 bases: TGTGCCAGCAGCCAAGGGGACTTCCCCTTGAATATGCAGTATTTT. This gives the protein CASSQGDFPLNMQYF.

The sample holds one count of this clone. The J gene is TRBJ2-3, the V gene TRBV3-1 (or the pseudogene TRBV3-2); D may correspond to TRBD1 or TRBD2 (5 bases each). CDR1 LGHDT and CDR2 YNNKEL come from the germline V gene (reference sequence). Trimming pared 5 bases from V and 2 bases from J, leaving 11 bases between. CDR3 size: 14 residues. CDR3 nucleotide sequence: TGTGCCAGCAGCTCTTTGGGGGACACAGATACGCAGTATTTT. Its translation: CASSSLGDTDTQYF.

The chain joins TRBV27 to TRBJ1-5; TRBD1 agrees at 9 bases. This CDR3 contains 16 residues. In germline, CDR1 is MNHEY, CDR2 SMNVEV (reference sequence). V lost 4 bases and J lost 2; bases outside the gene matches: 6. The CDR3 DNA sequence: TGTGCCAGCAGTTACACAGGGGGCGTCGGCAATCAGCCCCAGCATTTT. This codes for CASSYTGGVGNQPQHF.

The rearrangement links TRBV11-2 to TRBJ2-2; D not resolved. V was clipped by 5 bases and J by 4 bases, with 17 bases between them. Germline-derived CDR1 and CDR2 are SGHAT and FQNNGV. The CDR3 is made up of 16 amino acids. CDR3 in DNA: TGTGCCAGCAGCCTAAAGCCTTTTACGGGCACCGGGGAGCTGTTTTTT. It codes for CASSLKPFTGTGELFF.

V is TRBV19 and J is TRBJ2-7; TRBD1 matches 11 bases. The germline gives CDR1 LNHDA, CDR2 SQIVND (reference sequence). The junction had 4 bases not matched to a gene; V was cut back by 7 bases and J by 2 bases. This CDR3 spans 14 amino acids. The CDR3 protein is CASTPGQGAYEQYF. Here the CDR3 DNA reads TGTGCCAGTACACCGGGACAGGGGGCCTACGAGCAGTACTTC.

DNA for the CDR3: TGCGCCAGCAGCCAAGAAGTCGTTCAGCCCCAGCATTTT. Amino acids: CASSQEVVQPQHF. This chain links TRBV4-1 with TRBJ1-5; D gene unclear. The CDR3 length is 13 residues. Germline CDR1 MGHRA, CDR2 YSYEKL. V dropped 0 bases and J dropped 6 bases, with 6 bases sitting between them.

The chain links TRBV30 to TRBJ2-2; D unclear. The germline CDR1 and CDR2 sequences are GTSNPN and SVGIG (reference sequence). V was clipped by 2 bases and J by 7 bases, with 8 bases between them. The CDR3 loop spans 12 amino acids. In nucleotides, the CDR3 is TGTGCCTGGAGTAAGACCCTCGGGGAGCTGTTTTTT. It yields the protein CAWSKTLGELFF.